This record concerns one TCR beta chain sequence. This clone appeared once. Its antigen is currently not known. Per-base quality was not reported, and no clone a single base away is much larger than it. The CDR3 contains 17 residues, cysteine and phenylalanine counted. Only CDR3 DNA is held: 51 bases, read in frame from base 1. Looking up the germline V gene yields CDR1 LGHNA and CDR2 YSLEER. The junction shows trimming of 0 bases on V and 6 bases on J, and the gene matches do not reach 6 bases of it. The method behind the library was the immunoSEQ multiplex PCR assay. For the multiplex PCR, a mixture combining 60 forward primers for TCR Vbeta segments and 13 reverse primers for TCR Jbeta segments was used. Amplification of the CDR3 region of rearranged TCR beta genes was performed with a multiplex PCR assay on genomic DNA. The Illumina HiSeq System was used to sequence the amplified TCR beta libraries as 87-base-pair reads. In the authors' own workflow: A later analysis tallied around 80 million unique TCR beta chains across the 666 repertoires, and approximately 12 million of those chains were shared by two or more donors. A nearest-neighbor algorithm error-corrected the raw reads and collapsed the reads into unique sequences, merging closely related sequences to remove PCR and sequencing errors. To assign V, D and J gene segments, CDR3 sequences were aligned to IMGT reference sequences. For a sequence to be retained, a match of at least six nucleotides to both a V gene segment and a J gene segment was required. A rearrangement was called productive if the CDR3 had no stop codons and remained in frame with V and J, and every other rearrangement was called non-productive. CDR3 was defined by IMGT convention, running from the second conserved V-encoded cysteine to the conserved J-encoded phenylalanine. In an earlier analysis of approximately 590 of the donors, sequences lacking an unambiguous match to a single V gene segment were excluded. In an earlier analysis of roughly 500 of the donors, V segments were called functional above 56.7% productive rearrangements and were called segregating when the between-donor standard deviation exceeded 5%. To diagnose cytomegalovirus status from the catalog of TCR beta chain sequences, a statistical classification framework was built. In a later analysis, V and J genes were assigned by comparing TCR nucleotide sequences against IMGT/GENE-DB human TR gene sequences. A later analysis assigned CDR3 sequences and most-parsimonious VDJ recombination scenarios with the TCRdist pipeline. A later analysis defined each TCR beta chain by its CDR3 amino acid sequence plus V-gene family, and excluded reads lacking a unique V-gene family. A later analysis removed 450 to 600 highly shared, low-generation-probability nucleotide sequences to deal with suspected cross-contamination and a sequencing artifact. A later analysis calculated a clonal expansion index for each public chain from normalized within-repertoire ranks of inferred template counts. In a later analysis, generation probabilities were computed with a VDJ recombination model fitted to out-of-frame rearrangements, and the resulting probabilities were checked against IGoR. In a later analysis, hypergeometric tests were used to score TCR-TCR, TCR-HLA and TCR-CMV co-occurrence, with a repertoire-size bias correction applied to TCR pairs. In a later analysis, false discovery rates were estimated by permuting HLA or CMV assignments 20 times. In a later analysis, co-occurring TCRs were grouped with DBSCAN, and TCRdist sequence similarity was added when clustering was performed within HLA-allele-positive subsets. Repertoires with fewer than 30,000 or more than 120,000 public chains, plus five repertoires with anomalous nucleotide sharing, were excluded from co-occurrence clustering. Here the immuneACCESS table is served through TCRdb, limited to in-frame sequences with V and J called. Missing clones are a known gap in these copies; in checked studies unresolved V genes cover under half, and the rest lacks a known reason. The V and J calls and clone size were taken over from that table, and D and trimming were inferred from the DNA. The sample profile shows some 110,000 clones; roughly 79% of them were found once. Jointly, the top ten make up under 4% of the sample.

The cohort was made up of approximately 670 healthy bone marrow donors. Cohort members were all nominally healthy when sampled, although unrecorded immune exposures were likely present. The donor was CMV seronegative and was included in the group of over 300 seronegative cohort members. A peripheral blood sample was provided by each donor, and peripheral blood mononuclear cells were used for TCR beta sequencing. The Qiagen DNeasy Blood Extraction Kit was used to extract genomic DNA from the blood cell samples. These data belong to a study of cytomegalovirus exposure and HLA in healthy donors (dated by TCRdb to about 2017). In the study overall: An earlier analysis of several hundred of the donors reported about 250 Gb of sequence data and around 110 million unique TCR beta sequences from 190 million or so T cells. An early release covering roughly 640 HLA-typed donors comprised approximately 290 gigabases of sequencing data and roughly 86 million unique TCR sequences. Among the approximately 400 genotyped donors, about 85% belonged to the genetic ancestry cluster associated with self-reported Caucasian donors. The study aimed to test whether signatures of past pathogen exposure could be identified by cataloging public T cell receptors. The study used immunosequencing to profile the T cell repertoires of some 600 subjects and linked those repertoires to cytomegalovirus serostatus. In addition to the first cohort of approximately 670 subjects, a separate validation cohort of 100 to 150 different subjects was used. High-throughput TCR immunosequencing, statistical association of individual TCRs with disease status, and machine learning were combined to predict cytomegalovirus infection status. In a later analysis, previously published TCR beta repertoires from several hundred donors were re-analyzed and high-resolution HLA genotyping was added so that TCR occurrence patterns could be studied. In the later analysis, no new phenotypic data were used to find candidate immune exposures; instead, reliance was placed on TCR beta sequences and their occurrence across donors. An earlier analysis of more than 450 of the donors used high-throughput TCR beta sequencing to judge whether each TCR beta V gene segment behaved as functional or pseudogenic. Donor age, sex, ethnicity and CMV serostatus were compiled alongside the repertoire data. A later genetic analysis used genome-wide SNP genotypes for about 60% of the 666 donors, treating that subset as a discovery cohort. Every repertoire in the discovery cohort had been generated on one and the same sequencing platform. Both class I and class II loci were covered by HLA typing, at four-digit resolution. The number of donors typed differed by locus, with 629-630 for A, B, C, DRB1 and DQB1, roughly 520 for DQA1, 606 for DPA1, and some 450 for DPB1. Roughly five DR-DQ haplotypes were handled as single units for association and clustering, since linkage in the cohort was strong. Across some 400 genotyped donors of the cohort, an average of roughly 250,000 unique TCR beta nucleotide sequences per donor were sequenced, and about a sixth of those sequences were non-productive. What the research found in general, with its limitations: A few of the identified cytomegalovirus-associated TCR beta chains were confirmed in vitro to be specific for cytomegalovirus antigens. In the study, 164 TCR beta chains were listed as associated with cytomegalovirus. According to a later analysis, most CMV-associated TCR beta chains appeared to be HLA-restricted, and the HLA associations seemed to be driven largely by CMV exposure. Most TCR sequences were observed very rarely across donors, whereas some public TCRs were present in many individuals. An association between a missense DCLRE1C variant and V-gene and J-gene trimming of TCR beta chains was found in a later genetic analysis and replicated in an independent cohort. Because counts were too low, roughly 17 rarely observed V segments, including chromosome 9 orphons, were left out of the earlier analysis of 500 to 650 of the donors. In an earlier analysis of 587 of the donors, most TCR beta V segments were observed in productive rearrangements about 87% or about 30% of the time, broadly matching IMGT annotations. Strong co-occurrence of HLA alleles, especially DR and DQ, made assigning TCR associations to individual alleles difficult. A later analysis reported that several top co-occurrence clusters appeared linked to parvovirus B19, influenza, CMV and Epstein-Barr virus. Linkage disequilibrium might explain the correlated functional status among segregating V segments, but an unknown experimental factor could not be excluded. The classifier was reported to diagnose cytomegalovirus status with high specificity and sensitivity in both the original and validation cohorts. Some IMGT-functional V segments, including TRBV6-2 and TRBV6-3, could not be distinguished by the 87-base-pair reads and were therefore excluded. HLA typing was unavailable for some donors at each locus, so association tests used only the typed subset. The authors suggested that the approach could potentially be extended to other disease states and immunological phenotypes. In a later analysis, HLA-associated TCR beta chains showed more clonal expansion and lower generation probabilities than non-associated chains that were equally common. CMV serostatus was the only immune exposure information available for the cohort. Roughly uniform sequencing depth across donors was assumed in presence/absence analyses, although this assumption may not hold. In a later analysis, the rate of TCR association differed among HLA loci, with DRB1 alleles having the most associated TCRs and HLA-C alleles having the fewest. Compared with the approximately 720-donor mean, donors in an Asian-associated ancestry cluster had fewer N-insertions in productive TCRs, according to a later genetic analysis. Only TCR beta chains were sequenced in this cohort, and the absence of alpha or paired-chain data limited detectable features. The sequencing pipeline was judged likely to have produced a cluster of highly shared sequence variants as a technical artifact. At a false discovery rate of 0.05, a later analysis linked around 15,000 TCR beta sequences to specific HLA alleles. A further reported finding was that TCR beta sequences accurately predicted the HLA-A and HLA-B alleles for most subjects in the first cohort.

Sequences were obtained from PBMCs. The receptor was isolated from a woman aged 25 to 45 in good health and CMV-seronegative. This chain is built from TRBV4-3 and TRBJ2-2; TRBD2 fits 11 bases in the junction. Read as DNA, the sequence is TGCGCCAGCAGCCAAGAAGGTAGCGGGAGGGCCGCCGGGGAGCTGTTTTTT. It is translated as CASSQEGSGRAAGELFF.